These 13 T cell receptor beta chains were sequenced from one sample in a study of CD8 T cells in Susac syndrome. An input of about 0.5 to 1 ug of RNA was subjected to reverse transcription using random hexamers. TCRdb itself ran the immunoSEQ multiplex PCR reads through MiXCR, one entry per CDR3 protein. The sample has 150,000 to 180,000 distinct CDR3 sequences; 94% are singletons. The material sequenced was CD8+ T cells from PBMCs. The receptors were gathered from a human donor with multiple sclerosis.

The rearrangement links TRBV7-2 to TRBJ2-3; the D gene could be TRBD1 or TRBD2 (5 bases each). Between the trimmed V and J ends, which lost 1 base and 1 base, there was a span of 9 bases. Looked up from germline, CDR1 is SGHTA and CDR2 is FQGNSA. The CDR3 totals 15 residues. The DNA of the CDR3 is TGTGCCAGCAGCTTAGGGGGGACGGGCACAGATACGCAGTATTTT. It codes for CASSLGGTGTDTQYF. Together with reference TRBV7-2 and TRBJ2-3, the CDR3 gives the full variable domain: GAGVSQSPSNKVTEKGKDVELRCDPISGHTALYWYRQSLGQGLEFLIYFQGNSAPDKSGLPSDRFSAERTGGSVSTLTIQRTQQEDSAVYLCASSLGGTGTDTQYFGPGTRLTVL.

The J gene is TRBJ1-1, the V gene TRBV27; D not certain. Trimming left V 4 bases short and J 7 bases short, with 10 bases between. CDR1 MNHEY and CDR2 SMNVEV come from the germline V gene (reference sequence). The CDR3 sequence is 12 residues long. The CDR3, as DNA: TGTGCCAGCAGTTCCCGGCCGGATGAAGCTTTCTTT. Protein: CASSSRPDEAFF.

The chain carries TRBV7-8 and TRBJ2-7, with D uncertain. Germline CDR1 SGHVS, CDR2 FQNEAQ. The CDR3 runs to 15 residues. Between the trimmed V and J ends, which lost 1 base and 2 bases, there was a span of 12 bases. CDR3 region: CASSLEVDPAYEQYF. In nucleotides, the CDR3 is TGTGCCAGCAGCTTAGAGGTAGATCCGGCCTACGAGCAGTACTTC.

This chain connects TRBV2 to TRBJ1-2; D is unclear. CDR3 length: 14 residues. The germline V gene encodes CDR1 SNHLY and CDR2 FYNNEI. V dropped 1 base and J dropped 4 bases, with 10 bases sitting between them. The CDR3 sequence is CASSEGQALYGYTF. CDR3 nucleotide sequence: TGTGCCAGCAGTGAAGGGCAGGCCCTCTATGGCTACACCTTC.

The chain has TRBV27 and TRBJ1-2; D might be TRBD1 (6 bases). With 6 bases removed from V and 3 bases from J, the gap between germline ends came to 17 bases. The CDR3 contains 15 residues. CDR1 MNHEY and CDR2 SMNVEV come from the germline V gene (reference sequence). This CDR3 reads CASSKIGGMDYGYTF. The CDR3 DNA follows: TGTGCCAGCAGCAAAATAGGGGGGATGGACTATGGCTACACCTTC.

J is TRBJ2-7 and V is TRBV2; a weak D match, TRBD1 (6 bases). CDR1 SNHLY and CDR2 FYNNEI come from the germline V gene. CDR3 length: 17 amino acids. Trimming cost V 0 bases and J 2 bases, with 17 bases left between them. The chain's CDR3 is CASSEAIGGTPTYEQYF. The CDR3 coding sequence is TGTGCCAGCAGTGAAGCGATCGGTGGGACACCCACCTACGAGCAGTACTTC.

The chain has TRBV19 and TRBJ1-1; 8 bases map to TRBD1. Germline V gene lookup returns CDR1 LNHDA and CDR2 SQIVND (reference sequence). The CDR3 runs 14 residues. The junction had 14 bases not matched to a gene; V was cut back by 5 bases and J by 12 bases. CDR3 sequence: CASSPRTGLQETFF. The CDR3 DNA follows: TGTGCCAGTAGTCCCAGGACAGGGCTACAAGAAACTTTCTTT.

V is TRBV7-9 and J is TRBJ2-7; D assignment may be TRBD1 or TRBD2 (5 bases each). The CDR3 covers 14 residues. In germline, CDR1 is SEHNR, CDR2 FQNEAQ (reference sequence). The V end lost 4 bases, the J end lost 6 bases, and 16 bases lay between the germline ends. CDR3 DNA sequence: TGTGCCAGCAGCTCTACCACGCAGGGACCCGAGCAGTACTTC. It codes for CASSSTTQGPEQYF.

The CDR3 region is CASSRAEVGTDTQYF. For the CDR3, the DNA is TGTGCCAGCTCCCGGGCCGAGGTTGGCACAGATACGCAGTATTTT. The rearrangement uses TRBV2 and TRBJ2-3; D gene uncertain. This CDR3 is built from 15 residues. V was clipped by 8 bases and J by 1 base, with 16 bases between them. Germline V lookup: CDR1 SNHLY, CDR2 FYNNEI.

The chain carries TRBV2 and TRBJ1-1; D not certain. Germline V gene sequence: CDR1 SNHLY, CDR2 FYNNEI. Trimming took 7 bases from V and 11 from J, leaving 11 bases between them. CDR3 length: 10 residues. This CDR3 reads CASMGLGAFF. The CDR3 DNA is TGTGCCAGCATGGGGTTGGGGGCTTTCTTT.

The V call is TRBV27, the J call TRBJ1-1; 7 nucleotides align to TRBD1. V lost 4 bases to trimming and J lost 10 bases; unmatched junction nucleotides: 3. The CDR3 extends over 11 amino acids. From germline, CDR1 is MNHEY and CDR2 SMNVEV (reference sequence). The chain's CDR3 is CASSSAGGAFF. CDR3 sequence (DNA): TGTGCCAGCAGTTCGGCAGGGGGAGCTTTCTTT.

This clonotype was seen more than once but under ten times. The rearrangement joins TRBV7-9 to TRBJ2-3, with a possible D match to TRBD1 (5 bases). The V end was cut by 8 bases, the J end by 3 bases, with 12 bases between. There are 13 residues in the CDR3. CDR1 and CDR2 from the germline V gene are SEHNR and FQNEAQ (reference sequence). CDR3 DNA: TGTGCCAGCCGGCAGGGTTCGACAGATACGCAGTATTTT. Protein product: CASRQGSTDTQYF.

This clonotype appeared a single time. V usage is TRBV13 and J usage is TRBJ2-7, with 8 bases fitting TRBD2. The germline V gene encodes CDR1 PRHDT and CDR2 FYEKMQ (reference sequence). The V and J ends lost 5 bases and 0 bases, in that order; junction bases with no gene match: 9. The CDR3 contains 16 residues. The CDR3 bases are TGTGCCAGCAGCCCTCTTGAGCGGGGGAGCTCCTACGAGCAGTACTTC. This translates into CASSPLERGSSYEQYF.